This T cell receptor beta chain was observed in a study of cytomegalovirus exposure and HLA in healthy donors. Germline assignment: CDR1 SNHLY and CDR2 FYNNEI. This CDR3 has 14 amino acids. Study-level findings and limits: The classifier was said to identify cytomegalovirus status with high specificity and sensitivity.

On this clone: Antigen unknown. A read error may account for a junction end that differs from germline.

Nominally healthy donors provided the samples, though records likely missed some immune exposures. PCR involved 60 Vbeta and 13 Jbeta primers. The assay was immunoSEQ multiplex PCR, and TCRdb's table has in-frame clones only and misses some. This table has more than 80,000 clones, approximately 85% appearing once. The sequence was obtained from a man in his forties or fifties in good health and CMV-seronegative. Sequenced input: PBMCs. The chain carries TRBV2 and TRBJ1-5; D unclear. The CDR3 loop is CASTPQDSDQPQHF. CDR3 DNA: TGTGCCAGCACCCCCCAAGATAGCGATCAGCCCCAGCATTTT. Drawing the rest from reference TRBV2 and TRBJ1-5, the complete variable domain is EPEVTQTPSHQVTQMGQEVILRCVPISNHLYFYWYRQILGQKVEFLVSFYNNEISEKSEIFDDQFSVERPDGSNFTLKIRSTKLEDSAMYFCASTPQDSDQPQHFGDGTRLSIL.